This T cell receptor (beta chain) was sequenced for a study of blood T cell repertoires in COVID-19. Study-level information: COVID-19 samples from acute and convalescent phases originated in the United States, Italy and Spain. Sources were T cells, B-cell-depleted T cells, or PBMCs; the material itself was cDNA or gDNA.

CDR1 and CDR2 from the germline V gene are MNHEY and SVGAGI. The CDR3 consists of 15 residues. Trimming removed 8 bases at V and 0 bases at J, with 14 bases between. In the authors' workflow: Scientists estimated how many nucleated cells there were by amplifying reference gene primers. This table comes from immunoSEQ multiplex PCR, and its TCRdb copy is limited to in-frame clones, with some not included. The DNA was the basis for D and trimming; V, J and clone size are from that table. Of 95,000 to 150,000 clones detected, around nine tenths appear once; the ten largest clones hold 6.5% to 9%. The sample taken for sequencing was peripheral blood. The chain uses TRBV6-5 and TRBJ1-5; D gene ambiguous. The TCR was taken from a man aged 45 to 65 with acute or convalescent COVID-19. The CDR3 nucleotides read TGTGCCAGCGTCCCCCGCTTAGATAGCAATCAGCCCCAGCATTTT. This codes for CASVPRLDSNQPQHF.